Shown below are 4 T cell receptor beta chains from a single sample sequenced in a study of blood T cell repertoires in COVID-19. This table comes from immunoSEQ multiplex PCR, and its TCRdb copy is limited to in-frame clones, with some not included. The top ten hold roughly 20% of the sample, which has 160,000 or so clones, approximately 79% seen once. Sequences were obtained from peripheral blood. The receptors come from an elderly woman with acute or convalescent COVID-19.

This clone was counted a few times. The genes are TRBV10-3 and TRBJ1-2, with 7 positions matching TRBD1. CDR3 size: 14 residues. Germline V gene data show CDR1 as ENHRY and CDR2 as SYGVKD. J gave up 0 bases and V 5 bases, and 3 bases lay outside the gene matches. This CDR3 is CAISKDRTNYGYTF. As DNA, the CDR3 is TGTGCCATCAGTAAGGACAGGACTAACTATGGCTACACCTTC.

The CDR3 nucleotides read TGTGCCAGTAGTATCGACAGGGGATACACTGAAGCTTTCTTT. Its translation: CASSIDRGYTEAFF. This chain connects TRBV19 to TRBJ1-1; 8 nucleotides align to TRBD1. Germline trimming cut 3 bases from V and 3 bases from J; bases unmatched to any gene: 3. This CDR3 has 14 residues. The germline CDR1 and CDR2 sequences are LNHDA and SQIVND (reference sequence). Filled out from reference TRBV19 and TRBJ1-1, the complete variable domain reads DGGITQSPKYLFRKEGQNVTLSCEQNLNHDAMYWYRQDPGQGLRLIYYSQIVNDFQKGDIAEGYSVSREKKESFPLTVTSAQKNPTAFYLCASSIDRGYTEAFFGQGTRLTVV.

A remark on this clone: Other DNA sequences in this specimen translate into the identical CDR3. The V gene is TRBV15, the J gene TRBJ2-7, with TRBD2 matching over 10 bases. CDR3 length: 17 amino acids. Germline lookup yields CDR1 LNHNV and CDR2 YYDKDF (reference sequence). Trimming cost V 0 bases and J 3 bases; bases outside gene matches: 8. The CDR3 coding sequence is TGTGCCACCAGCAGAGAACGAGCGGGGGGGCCGGGCTACGAGCAGTACTTC. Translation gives CATSRERAGGPGYEQYF.

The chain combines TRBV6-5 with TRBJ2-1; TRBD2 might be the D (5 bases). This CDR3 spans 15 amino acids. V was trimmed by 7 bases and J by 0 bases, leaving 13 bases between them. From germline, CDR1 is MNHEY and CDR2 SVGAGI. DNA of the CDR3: TGTGCCAGCACCCGGACTTGGGGCTCCTACAATGAGCAGTTCTTC. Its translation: CASTRTWGSYNEQFF.